These T cell receptor beta chains were read from a single sample in a study of shared clonotypes between healthy human individuals. Measured with immunoSEQ multiplex PCR; TCRdb has only the in-frame clones, and not every one. The sample shows over a million clones, approximately 98.5% of them seen only once. Sequencing input: naive CD4+ T cells sorted from blood. The receptors here all came from a man younger than 40 in good health. Each CDR3 is given with its conserved first and last residue. Fields, in order: J gene, D gene, clone size, V gene, CDR3 protein, CDR3 DNA. A D gene is named only where the DNA matches it firmly. The size field is filled for only some rows; it gives once, few, many or a size class.

J: TRBJ2-7
D: NA
size: NA
V: TRBV5-4
CDR3: CASSLGDEQYF
DNA: TGTGCCAGCAGCTTGGGGGACGAGCAGTACTTC

J: TRBJ2-7
D: TRBD1
size: NA
V: TRBV7-2
CDR3: CASSLESGGKGEQYF
DNA: TGTGCCAGCAGCTTAGAGTCAGGGGGAAAAGGCGAGCAGTACTTC

J: TRBJ1-1
D: TRBD1
size: NA
V: TRBV19
CDR3: CASSAGTGGNTEAFF
DNA: TGTGCCAGTAGTGCGGGGACAGGGGGGAACACTGAAGCTTTCTTT

J: TRBJ1-2
D: NA
size: NA
V: TRBV29-1
CDR3: CSVTDSNYGYTF
DNA: TGCAGCGTGACTGACAGTAACTATGGCTACACCTTC

J: TRBJ1-5
D: TRBD1
size: NA
V: TRBV6-6
CDR3: CASSYGQGANQPQHF
DNA: TGTGCCAGCAGTTACGGGCAGGGGGCCAACCAGCCCCAGCATTTT

J: TRBJ2-7
D: NA
size: once
V: TRBV5-1
CDR3: CASSLKDLSYEQYF
DNA: TGCGCCAGCAGCTTAAAGGACCTCTCCTACGAGCAGTACTTC

J: TRBJ2-1
D: TRBD2
size: NA
V: TRBV9
CDR3: CASSVRGGSSYNEQFF
DNA: TGTGCCAGCAGCGTAAGGGGCGGGAGCTCCTACAATGAGCAGTTCTTC

J: TRBJ1-2
D: TRBD1
size: NA
V: TRBV27
CDR3: CASSLSTGGGYGYTF
DNA: TGTGCCAGCAGTTTATCGACAGGGGGCGGCTATGGCTACACCTTC

J: TRBJ2-5
D: NA
size: once
V: TRBV5-1
CDR3: CARRLHGTPGETQYF
DNA: TGCGCCCGACGGCTTCACGGGACCCCCGGGGAGACCCAGTACTTC

J: TRBJ2-7
D: NA
size: NA
V: TRBV11-2
CDR3: CASSPITGVFYEQYF
DNA: TGTGCCAGCAGCCCCATAACGGGAGTTTTCTACGAGCAGTACTTC

J: TRBJ2-7
D: TRBD1
size: NA
V: TRBV5-5
CDR3: CASSSHRTGNSYEQYF
DNA: TGTGCCAGCAGTTCCCACCGGACAGGAAACTCCTACGAGCAGTACTTC

J: TRBJ2-3
D: TRBD2
size: NA
V: TRBV5-1
CDR3: CASSLAAGVTDTQYF
DNA: TGCGCCAGCAGCTTGGCCGCGGGAGTGACAGATACGCAGTATTTT

J: TRBJ1-4
D: NA
size: NA
V: TRBV5-4
CDR3: CASSLAGEREKLFF
DNA: TGTGCCAGCAGCTTGGCAGGGGAACGGGAAAAACTGTTTTTT

J: TRBJ2-3
D: NA
size: NA
V: TRBV9
CDR3: CASSVAGAGDTQYF
DNA: TGTGCCAGCAGCGTAGCTGGGGCGGGAGATACGCAGTATTTT

J: TRBJ2-1
D: TRBD2
size: NA
V: TRBV19
CDR3: CASTEGLAGSMPYNEQFF
DNA: TGTGCCAGTACTGAGGGACTAGCGGGGTCTATGCCCTACAATGAGCAGTTCTTC

J: TRBJ2-1
D: TRBD2
size: NA
V: TRBV5-1
CDR3: CASSLAGPPYNEQFF
DNA: TGCGCCAGCAGCTTAGCGGGGCCGCCCTACAATGAGCAGTTCTTC

J: TRBJ2-7
D: NA
size: NA
V: TRBV27
CDR3: CASSLIGQSYEQYF
DNA: TGTGCCAGCAGTTTAATAGGACAATCCTACGAGCAGTACTTC

J: TRBJ2-7
D: TRBD2
size: NA
V: TRBV7-2
CDR3: CASSSWTSGSVNEQYF
DNA: TGTGCCAGCAGCTCATGGACTAGCGGGAGCGTCAACGAGCAGTACTTC

J: TRBJ2-4
D: TRBD2
size: NA
V: TRBV6-5
CDR3: CASSTGLGDIQYF
DNA: TGTGCCAGCAGTACGGGACTAGGGGACATTCAGTACTTC

J: TRBJ2-2
D: NA
size: NA
V: TRBV7-8
CDR3: CASSFTGSTGELFF
DNA: TGTGCCAGCAGCTTCACAGGCTCGACCGGGGAGCTGTTTTTT

J: TRBJ2-3
D: NA
size: NA
V: TRBV5-1
CDR3: CASNRGATSTDTQYF
DNA: TGCGCCAGCAACCGAGGGGCCACTAGCACAGATACGCAGTATTTT

J: TRBJ1-1
D: NA
size: NA
V: TRBV10-2
CDR3: CASSEPRPGNTEAFF
DNA: TGCGCCAGCAGTGAACCCAGACCTGGGAACACTGAAGCTTTCTTT